These T cell receptor beta chains were read from a single sample in a study of regulatory dendritic cells for organ transplantation. Their cognate antigens are unknown. Data came from immunoSEQ multiplex PCR; TCRdb stores just in-frame clones and leaves some out. The table includes about 4,200 clones, approximately 60% detected once. Sequenced sample: memory CD8+ T cells from blood cultured with regulatory dendritic cells. These receptors came from a human donor in good health. CDR3s include the opening cysteine and the closing phenylalanine or tryptophan. The order of the fields is J gene, V gene, D gene, CDR3 length, clone size, CDR3 protein, CDR3 DNA. The D gene is left open where the match is weak. Expanded clones are given a class, and other clones once, few, many or no size at all.

TRBJ2-3	TRBV6-4	-	15	-	CASSDGTGDSYTQYF	TGTGCCAGCAGTGACGGAACAGGGGACTCCTATACGCAGTATTTT
TRBJ2-1	TRBV27	-	14	-	CASSLITGYNEQFF	TGTGCCAGCAGTCTTATCACTGGTTACAATGAGCAGTTCTTC
TRBJ2-7	TRBV27	-	12	medium-sized	CASGGASYEQYF	TGTGCCAGCGGAGGGGCATCCTACGAGCAGTACTTC
TRBJ2-5	TRBV7-9	TRBD2	16	-	CASSKQTSGGEETQYF	TGTGCCAGCAGCAAGCAGACTAGCGGGGGAGAAGAGACCCAGTACTTC
TRBJ1-3	TRBV10-3	-	12	once	CASQVSGNTIYF	TGTGCCTCACAGGTATCTGGAAACACCATATATTTT
TRBJ2-1	TRBV10-3	TRBD2	14	-	CAISTSGGYNEQFF	TGTGCCATCAGTACCAGCGGGGGTTACAATGAGCAGTTCTTC
TRBJ2-5	TRBV11-1	TRBD2	15	-	CASSLPLAGQETQYF	TGTGCCAGCAGCTTACCACTAGCGGGCCAAGAGACCCAGTACTTC
TRBJ1-1	TRBV6-5	-	14	-	CASTGGRARTEAFF	TGTGCCAGCACCGGGGGGCGGGCGCGAACTGAAGCTTTCTTT
TRBJ2-2	TRBV7-9	-	13	-	CASSLYNTGELFF	TGTGCCAGCAGCCTGTATAACACCGGGGAGCTGTTTTTT
TRBJ1-2	TRBV7-9	-	12	-	CASSLTRDTAAF	TGTGCCAGCAGCTTGACCCGGGACACTGCCGCCTTC
TRBJ2-7	TRBV11-2	-	12	once	CASSSDIYEQYF	TGTGCCAGCAGCTCGGACATCTACGAGCAGTACTTC
TRBJ2-3	TRBV11-1	TRBD2	19	few	CASSPRPSGGHWGTDTQYF	TGTGCCAGCAGCCCCCGGCCTAGCGGGGGCCACTGGGGAACAGATACGCAGTATTTT
TRBJ2-2	TRBV5-4	-	12	few	CASRLASGELFF	TGTGCCAGCAGATTAGCGAGCGGGGAGCTGTTTTTT
TRBJ1-6	TRBV5-1	TRBD1	15	large	CASKELQGRGSPLHF	TGCGCCAGCAAGGAATTACAGGGGCGTGGATCACCCCTCCACTTT
TRBJ2-3	TRBV10-3	-	16	few	CAISESRGIGTDTQYF	TGTGCCATCAGTGAATCTCGGGGAATCGGTACAGATACGCAGTATTTT
TRBJ2-1	TRBV11-2	-	16	few	CASSFRPGGVYNEQFF	TGTGCCAGCAGCTTCCGACCCGGCGGAGTCTACAATGAGCAGTTCTTC
TRBJ1-1	TRBV7-3	-	15	-	CASSSQTGGYTEAFF	TGTGCCAGCAGCTCACAGACAGGCGGGTATACTGAAGCTTTCTTT
TRBJ1-1	TRBV7-9	-	14	-	CASSLESSRDKAFF	TGTGCCAGCAGCTTAGAATCGTCCAGGGACAAAGCTTTCTTT
TRBJ2-5	TRBV7-2	TRBD1	15	-	CASIPDDRGLETQYF	TGTGCCAGCATTCCCGACGACAGGGGTCTAGAGACCCAGTACTTC
TRBJ2-7	TRBV9	-	14	-	CASSPRPRVDEQYF	TGTGCCAGCAGTCCTAGGCCTAGAGTGGACGAGCAGTACTTC
TRBJ2-5	TRBV19	-	13	-	CASSITVQETQYF	TGTGCCAGTAGTATTACGGTCCAAGAGACCCAGTACTTC
TRBJ1-3	TRBV27	-	14	-	CASSLQAGGNTIYF	TGTGCCAGCAGTTTACAGGCAGGAGGGAACACCATATATTTT
TRBJ1-1	TRBV7-9	TRBD1	12	few	CASSLYRGEAFF	TGTGCCAGCAGCCTGTACAGGGGTGAAGCTTTCTTT
TRBJ1-1	TRBV5-6	-	13	-	CASSLAQAGVAFF	TGTGCCAGCAGCTTGGCTCAAGCGGGGGTGGCTTTCTTT
TRBJ2-1	TRBV19	TRBD1	15	-	CASDQGQGNYNEQFF	TGTGCCAGTGACCAAGGACAGGGAAACTACAATGAGCAGTTCTTC
TRBJ1-2	TRBV6-6	-	13	-	CASSYGSGEGYTF	TGTGCCAGCAGTTACGGGTCAGGGGAAGGCTACACCTTC
TRBJ1-5	TRBV23-1	TRBD1	21	-	CASRSRPTGGPWRVGNQPQHF	TGCGCCAGCAGATCAAGACCAACAGGGGGGCCTTGGCGGGTGGGCAATCAGCCCCAGCATTTT
TRBJ2-5	TRBV7-3	-	15	-	CASSLVGSSQETQYF	TGTGCCAGCAGCTTAGTGGGCAGTAGCCAAGAGACCCAGTACTTC
TRBJ2-1	TRBV14	TRBD1	15	-	CASSQFQGVYNEQFF	TGTGCCAGCAGCCAATTTCAGGGGGTCTACAATGAGCAGTTCTTC
TRBJ2-2	TRBV6-1	-	15	-	CASSESMSNTGELFF	TGTGCCAGCAGTGAAAGTATGAGTAACACCGGGGAGCTGTTTTTT
TRBJ1-3	TRBV11-3	-	15	-	CASSLDSASGNTIYF	TGTGCCAGCAGCTTAGATAGTGCCTCTGGAAACACCATATATTTT
TRBJ2-7	TRBV4-1	TRBD1	16	few	CASSQDWPGGAYEQYF	TGCGCCAGCAGCCAAGATTGGCCAGGGGGTGCCTACGAGCAGTACTTC
TRBJ2-4	TRBV4-2	-	16	-	CASSQDRTGGGNIQYF	TGTGCCAGCAGCCAAGACAGAACAGGGGGGGGGAACATTCAGTACTTC
TRBJ1-1	TRBV4-1	-	12	-	CASSLLGAEAFF	TGCGCCAGCAGCCTTCTGGGTGCGGAGGCTTTCTTT
TRBJ1-5	TRBV4-3	-	15	once	CASSQDTSQNQPQHF	TGCGCCAGCAGCCAAGATACTTCACAGAATCAGCCCCAGCATTTT
TRBJ1-4	TRBV27	-	16	-	CASSLFSRATNEKLFF	TGTGCCAGCAGTTTATTCTCGCGCGCAACTAATGAAAAACTGTTTTTT
TRBJ2-1	TRBV7-2	TRBD2	15	-	CASSSRGGILNEQFF	TGTGCCAGCAGCTCCCGGGGGGGGATCCTCAATGAGCAGTTCTTC
TRBJ1-2	TRBV14	-	15	-	CASSQDNWPRLGYTF	TGTGCCAGCAGCCAAGATAATTGGCCGAGGCTTGGCTACACCTTC
TRBJ2-3	TRBV9	-	13	-	CASSVTGKDTQYF	TGTGCCAGCAGCGTTACAGGGAAGGATACGCAGTATTTT
TRBJ2-5	TRBV9	-	15	-	CASSVGGAERETQYF	TGTGCCAGCAGCGTAGGTGGGGCCGAAAGGGAGACCCAGTACTTC
TRBJ2-3	TRBV4-3	-	14	-	CASSQERAGDTQYF	TGCGCCAGCAGCCAAGAACGTGCGGGAGATACGCAGTATTTT
TRBJ2-2	TRBV6-4	TRBD2	16	-	CASSDQAGGNTGELFF	TGTGCCAGCAGTGACCAAGCGGGGGGGAACACCGGGGAGCTGTTTTTT
TRBJ1-5	TRBV7-9	-	12	few	CASSSTNQPQHF	TGTGCCAGCAGTTCAACAAATCAGCCCCAGCATTTT
TRBJ1-6	TRBV6-6	TRBD1	16	few	CASSFLKGQGNSPLHF	TGTGCCAGCAGTTTTCTCAAAGGACAGGGAAATTCACCCCTCCACTTT
TRBJ2-3	TRBV4-2	-	15	few	CASSQDNRGTDTQYF	TGTGCCAGCAGCCAAGATAATAGAGGCACAGATACGCAGTATTTT
TRBJ2-7	TRBV2	-	13	few	CASSEDTNYEQYF	TGTGCCAGCAGTGAGGACACCAACTACGAGCAGTACTTC
TRBJ2-1	TRBV7-9	TRBD1	14	-	CASSLQGALREQFF	TGTGCCAGCAGCTTACAGGGGGCGCTCCGGGAGCAGTTCTTC
TRBJ2-5	TRBV14	-	15	-	CASSQFQGWQETQYF	TGTGCCAGCAGCCAATTCCAGGGGTGGCAAGAGACCCAGTACTTC
TRBJ2-7	TRBV6-6	TRBD1	14	-	CAKRDSLPNYEQYF	TGTGCCAAGAGGGACAGCCTCCCTAACTACGAGCAGTACTTC
TRBJ2-5	TRBV11-3	TRBD2	15	-	CASSFPLAGKETQYF	TGTGCCAGCAGCTTCCCACTAGCGGGTAAAGAGACCCAGTACTTC
TRBJ2-7	TRBV2	-	13	-	CASSPRGSYEQYF	TGTGCCAGCAGTCCCCGGGGTTCCTACGAGCAGTACTTC
TRBJ1-1	TRBV4-3	TRBD1	14	-	CASSQDRGRTEAFF	TGCGCCAGCAGCCAAGACAGGGGGCGGACTGAAGCTTTCTTT
TRBJ1-3	TRBV9	TRBD1	16	few	CASSPQGEESGNTIYF	TGTGCCAGCAGCCCCCAGGGGGAAGAATCTGGAAACACCATATATTTT
TRBJ2-1	TRBV9	-	13	-	CASSVGGSNEQFF	TGTGCCAGCAGCGTAGGAGGGTCCAATGAGCAGTTCTTC